This TCR beta chain was profiled in a study of T-cell memory formation after mild COVID-19. It was 5'RACE with constant-segment primers that produced the TCR alpha and TCR beta cDNA libraries, which carried sample barcodes and UMIs. TCRdb itself ran the 5' RACE reads through MiXCR, one entry per CDR3 protein. The sample has more than 300,000 distinct CDR3 sequences; about 20% are singletons. This clonotype showed up many times. The antigen is undetermined. General observations from the study: Clones that got smaller from day 15 to 85 had even CD4/CD8, while clones growing later tipped toward CD4+. Pre-infection memory held some responding clones, suggesting pre-existing cross-reactive T cells responded.

This CDR3 is built from 17 residues. Germline V gives CDR1 SNHLY, CDR2 FYNNEI. The V gene lost 6 bases and the J gene lost 0 bases, with 20 bases spanning the gap. The sequenced material came from PBMCs or a T cell subset sorted from them (not recorded which). This TCR came from a man aged 18 to 30 who had mild COVID-19 (a few samples of this study predate the infection). Cell type and time point are not known. V is TRBV2 and J is TRBJ2-5, with D perhaps TRBD1 (5 bases). Here the CDR3 DNA reads TGTGCCAGCAGGGAGACCCTGACAGCCCGATACCAAGAGACCCAGTACTTC. Translation: CASRETLTARYQETQYF.